This T cell receptor (beta chain) was captured by sequencing in a study of T cell responses to AZD1222 COVID-19 vaccine. Study-wide findings and caveats: Close to half of spike-specific TCRs reportedly recognize unmutated variant regions. Samples come after the peak T cell response, not at day 14. Donors in the cohort were predominantly white British and more often female, and clonal diversity was possibly underestimated.

This CDR3 is built from 15 residues. V was clipped by 5 bases and J by 3 bases, with 17 bases between them. Germline CDR1 and CDR2: MDHEN and SYDVKM. TCRdb's copy holds only in-frame clones and misses some; the assay was immunoSEQ multiplex PCR. Here the sample spans 50,000 or so clones, approximately 89% being singletons. A word on this clone: Its matching antigen is unknown.

The chain combines TRBV28 with TRBJ2-7; D unclear. This material consisted of peripheral blood, taken 28 days after the second AZD1222 dose. This TCR was sampled from an adult who received the AZD1222 COVID-19 vaccine. The CDR3 nucleotides read TGTGCCAGCAGTACCCGACGGACCCAAATCTACGAGCAGTACTTC. Translating gives CASSTRRTQIYEQYF. The whole variable domain, remainder taken from reference TRBV28 and TRBJ2-7, is DVKVTQSSRYLVKRTGEKVFLECVQDMDHENMFWYRQDPGLGLRLIYFSYDVKMKEKGDIPEGYSVSREKKERFSLILESASTNQTSMYLCASSTRRTQIYEQYFGPGTRLTVT.